A selection of T cell receptor beta chains follows, all from one sample in a study of blood T cells in healthy people across ages. TCRdb fed the 5' RACE reads into MiXCR, producing one record per CDR3 protein. This table holds about 1.1 million distinct CDR3 sequences, more than 30% found once. The source material was blood. All receptors come from a man in his late teens or twenties in good health. The CDR3 runs from the conserved cysteine through the conserved F or W. Fields, in order: V gene, clone size, J gene, D gene, CDR3 protein, CDR3 DNA. A D gene is named only where the DNA matches it firmly. Only part of the rows carry a size: once, few, many, or a class if the clone is expanded.

V: TRBV29-1; size: once; J: TRBJ2-6; D: -; CDR3: CSVFYRVAGANVATF; DNA: TGCAGCGTTTTCTACAGGGTGGCTGGGGCCAACGTCGCGACTTTC
V: TRBV10-3; size: -; J: TRBJ1-5; D: TRBD1; CDR3: CAISETGTAQSQHF; DNA: TGTGCCATCAGTGAGACCGGGACAGCCCAGTCCCAGCATTTT
V: TRBV28; size: few; J: TRBJ1-6; D: -; CDR3: CASSSPRSPLHF; DNA: TGTGCCAGCAGTTCCCCGAGGTCACCCCTCCACTTT
V: TRBV5-8; size: -; J: TRBJ1-5; D: -; CDR3: CASSLAGLRSSEGSNQPQHF; DNA: TGCGCCAGCAGCTTGGCCGGTCTCCGGTCCTCAGAAGGGAGCAATCAGCCCCAGCATTTT
V: TRBV12-3/TRBV12-4; size: -; J: TRBJ2-1; D: TRBD1; CDR3: CASSPDRVNEQFF; DNA: TGTGCCAGCAGTCCCGACAGGGTCAATGAGCAGTTCTTC
V: TRBV5-1; size: -; J: TRBJ2-2; D: -; CDR3: CASSLGDSITGELFF; DNA: TGCGCCAGCAGCTTAGGAGACTCGATCACCGGGGAGCTGTTTTTT
V: TRBV28; size: few; J: TRBJ2-1; D: TRBD2; CDR3: CAGSGGYDEQFF; DNA: TGTGCCGGTAGCGGGGGGTACGATGAGCAGTTCTTC
V: TRBV7-9; size: -; J: TRBJ1-4; D: -; CDR3: CASSLLTGRTTNEKLFF; DNA: TGTGCCAGCAGCTTGCTGACAGGTCGCACAACTAATGAAAAACTGTTTTTT
V: TRBV6-2/TRBV6-3; size: -; J: TRBJ1-4; D: TRBD1; CDR3: CASSLRQGKLFF; DNA: TGTGCCAGCAGTCTCCGACAGGGAAAACTGTTTTTT
V: TRBV7-2; size: few; J: TRBJ2-1; D: -; CDR3: CASSGDRYDEQFF; DNA: TGTGCCAGCAGCGGCGACAGATACGATGAGCAGTTCTTC
V: TRBV20-1; size: -; J: TRBJ2-2; D: -; CDR3: CSASLVGGTGELFF; DNA: TGCAGTGCTAGCCTGGTTGGAGGTACCGGGGAGCTGTTTTTT
V: TRBV9; size: -; J: TRBJ1-2; D: -; CDR3: CASSVWGTTYYGYTF; DNA: TGTGCCAGCAGCGTTTGGGGAACTACTTACTATGGCTACACCTTC
V: TRBV13; size: many; J: TRBJ2-1; D: -; CDR3: CASSPTGVEQFF; DNA: TGTGCCAGCAGTCCCACGGGGGTCGAGCAGTTCTTC
V: TRBV4-3; size: -; J: TRBJ1-1; D: TRBD1; CDR3: CASSQDLRVTGDEDTEAFF; DNA: TGCGCCAGCAGCCAAGATCTTCGGGTAACAGGGGATGAGGACACTGAAGCTTTCTTT
V: TRBV9; size: few; J: TRBJ2-5; D: -; CDR3: CASSSVKGAQETQYF; DNA: TGTGCCAGCAGCTCCGTTAAGGGCGCCCAAGAGACCCAGTACTTC
V: TRBV10-3; size: few; J: TRBJ1-5; D: -; CDR3: CAISDRGRGNQPQHF; DNA: TGTGCCATCAGTGATAGGGGAAGGGGCAATCAGCCCCAGCATTTT
V: TRBV4-2; size: -; J: TRBJ2-7; D: -; CDR3: CASSQEGEAHYNEQYF; DNA: TGTGCCAGCAGCCAAGAAGGAGAAGCTCACTACAATGAGCAGTACTTC
V: TRBV5-6; size: few; J: TRBJ2-7; D: -; CDR3: CASSLLLYEQYF; DNA: TGTGCCAGCAGCTTGCTTCTTTACGAGCAGTACTTC
V: TRBV7-9; size: -; J: TRBJ2-7; D: -; CDR3: CASAGEYNEQYF; DNA: TGTGCCAGCGCAGGAGAGTACAATGAGCAGTACTTC
V: TRBV15; size: -; J: TRBJ1-2; D: TRBD1; CDR3: CATSQDRVISYGYTF; DNA: TGTGCCACCAGTCAGGACAGGGTTATTTCCTATGGCTACACCTTC
V: TRBV5-5; size: -; J: TRBJ2-3; D: -; CDR3: CASSLAGRLQYF; DNA: TGTGCCAGCAGCTTGGCCGGACGACTGCAGTATTTT
V: TRBV7-2; size: -; J: TRBJ1-1; D: -; CDR3: CASRLQGTTEAFF; DNA: TGTGCCAGTCGGCTTCAGGGCACAACTGAAGCTTTCTTT
V: TRBV7-9; size: -; J: TRBJ1-2; D: TRBD1; CDR3: CASSLGTGHYYGYTF; DNA: TGTGCCAGCAGCTTAGGGACAGGCCATTACTATGGCTACACCTTC
V: TRBV14; size: -; J: TRBJ2-5; D: -; CDR3: CASSQDVGGSYNEQYF; DNA: TGTGCCAGCAGCCAAGATGTCGGTGGCTCCTACAATGAGCAGTACTTC
V: TRBV12-3/TRBV12-4; size: few; J: TRBJ1-2; D: -; CDR3: CASRTGPGGGYTF; DNA: TGTGCCAGCAGGACGGGACCAGGTGGAGGCTACACCTTC
V: TRBV7-3; size: -; J: TRBJ1-1; D: -; CDR3: CASSLTDYTEAFF; DNA: TGTGCCAGCAGCTTAACAGACTACACTGAAGCTTTCTTT
V: TRBV4-1; size: once; J: TRBJ2-7; D: -; CDR3: CASSQDGYRSYEQYF; DNA: TGCGCCAGCAGCCAAGATGGTTACAGGAGCTACGAGCAGTACTTC
V: TRBV19; size: -; J: TRBJ2-1; D: -; CDR3: CASSISDHSYNEQFF; DNA: TGTGCCAGTAGTATCTCGGACCATTCCTACAATGAGCAGTTCTTC
V: TRBV6-2/TRBV6-3; size: few; J: TRBJ2-7; D: TRBD1; CDR3: CASRDRALNEQYF; DNA: TGTGCCAGCAGGGACAGGGCCCTCAACGAGCAGTACTTC
V: TRBV12-3/TRBV12-4; size: -; J: TRBJ1-2; D: -; CDR3: CASSLFPGDDGYTF; DNA: TGTGCCAGCAGTTTATTCCCAGGGGACGATGGCTACACCTTC
V: TRBV12-3/TRBV12-4; size: few; J: TRBJ2-3; D: TRBD2; CDR3: CASTHTSGGPRGDTQYF; DNA: TGTGCCAGCACCCACACTAGCGGGGGGCCCCGCGGAGATACGCAGTATTTT
V: TRBV24-1; size: -; J: TRBJ2-7; D: -; CDR3: CATIDLRNEQYF; DNA: TGTGCCACCATTGATTTGAGGAATGAGCAGTACTTC
V: TRBV7-2; size: -; J: TRBJ2-3; D: -; CDR3: CASSLGLPSTDTQYF; DNA: TGTGCCAGCAGCCTCGGACTCCCTAGCACAGATACGCAGTATTTT
V: TRBV20-1; size: -; J: TRBJ2-7; D: -; CDR3: CSARANYEQYF; DNA: TGCAGTGCTAGAGCTAACTACGAGCAGTACTTC